The entry that follows covers one T cell receptor beta chain sequence. With V trimmed by 1 base and J by 8 bases, 2 bases remained unmatched. This CDR3 contains 14 residues. CDR1 SGHTS and CDR2 YDEGEE come from the germline V gene. This entry is derived from a study of blood T cell repertoires in COVID-19. Turning to the study itself: Samples taken during acute and convalescent COVID-19 were collected in the United States, Italy and Spain. Sample material is recorded as cDNA or gDNA derived from T cells, B-cell-depleted T cells, or PBMCs.

As handled by the study authors: For nucleated cells, counts were estimated from reference gene primer amplification. Sequenced by immunoSEQ multiplex PCR; TCRdb stores in-frame clones only, minus some. From that table come the V and J calls and clone size; the DNA was used to work out D and trimming. The sample holds 100,000 to 140,000 clones, approximately 88% seen once. Sequencing used peripheral blood. The clonotype was recovered from a man in his forties with active or convalescent COVID-19. This chain connects TRBV5-8 to TRBJ2-1; TRBD2 matches at 11 bases. The CDR3 spells CASSLFSGRDEQFF. The CDR3, as DNA: TGTGCCAGCAGCTTGTTTAGCGGGAGGGATGAGCAGTTCTTC. The full variable domain, with the rest looked up from reference TRBV5-8 and TRBJ2-1, is EAGVTQSPTHLIKTRGQQATLRCSPISGHTSVYWYQQALGLGLQFLLWYDEGEERNRGNFPPRFSGRQFPNYSSELNVNALELEDSALYLCASSLFSGRDEQFFGPGTRLTVL.